Listed here is a single TCR beta chain. Germline V gene data show CDR1 as MDHEN and CDR2 as SYDVKM. The CDR3 totals 11 residues. Between the trimmed V and J ends, which lost 3 bases and 4 bases, there was a span of 3 bases. This sample was included in a study of blood T cell repertoires in COVID-19. For the study at large: Donors in the United States, Italy and Spain gave samples during acute or convalescent COVID-19. PBMCs, B-cell-depleted T cells, or T cells provided the cDNA or gDNA that made up the material.

In the original workflow: Estimation of nucleated cell counts relied on the amplification of reference gene primers. The method was immunoSEQ multiplex PCR; TCRdb's version includes in-frame clones alone and lacks a portion of them. From that table come the V and J calls and clone size; the DNA was used to work out D and trimming. The sample has a few hundred thousand clones, 80% to 90% seen once. The clonotype originates from a woman of 80 years or more with acute or convalescent COVID-19. Sequenced input: peripheral blood. This chain links TRBV28 with TRBJ1-2, with D uncertain. CDR3 in amino acids: CASSLSYGYTF. Here the CDR3 DNA reads TGTGCCAGCAGTTTGAGCTATGGCTACACCTTC.